This TCR beta chain is drawn from a study of blood T cells in healthy people across ages. The CDR3 has 16 residues. Trimming stripped 0 bases from V and 2 bases from J, with 14 bases between. CDR1 SGDLS and CDR2 YYNGEE come from the germline V gene. PCR was performed a second time for 7 to 11 cycles using a sample-barcoded 5' primer and a J-beta primer mix. TCRdb fed the 5' RACE reads into MiXCR, producing one record per CDR3 protein. The table shows 450,000 to 600,000 distinct CDR3 sequences, with about 28% occurring only once. The same sample was also studied in work on T cells of mothers and their children. As that study records: Per 15 ul, 1.5 ug of RNA was used, with all extracted RNA going into cDNA synthesis.

The V and J genes are TRBV9 and TRBJ1-2; TRBD1 is a possible D gene (5 bases). Material: blood. This clonotype was sampled from a boy aged 2 to 10 in good health. The CDR3 is CASSVAARGVNYGYTF. In DNA, the CDR3 is TGTGCCAGCAGCGTAGCGGCGAGAGGGGTGAACTATGGCTACACCTTC.